Listed here are 11 T cell receptor beta chains from one sample, sequenced in a study of beta chain features in type 1 diabetes. Which antigens these TCRs recognize remains unknown. The isolated RNA, all of it, was reverse transcribed, so expressed TCRB transcripts were what got sequenced. Sequencing was performed with immunoSEQ multiplex PCR; in TCRdb, only in-frame clones are kept and a portion is missing. The repertoire holds 300,000 or so clones, with roughly 14% as singletons. Overall study results and limits: There was a moderate but significant shortening of TCRB CDR3s in all four CD4+ subsets of Type 1 diabetes patients.

Sequencing was done on a sample of naive CD4+ T cells from blood. The source is a woman under 30 with type 1 diabetes.

The rearrangement uses TRBV7-2 and TRBJ1-4; 8 bases agree with TRBD1. V was pared by 5 bases and J by 7 bases, with 6 bases of the junction left unmatched. Germline loops: CDR1 SGHTA, CDR2 FQGNSA. The CDR3 has 14 residues. The CDR3 region has the DNA TGTGCCAGCAGCCCAGACAGGGGAAGTGAAAAACTGTTTTTT. This codes for CASSPDRGSEKLFF.

The chain is built from TRBV5-1 and TRBJ2-5, with D unclear. The CDR3 has 15 residues. Germline V gene sequence: CDR1 SGHRS, CDR2 YFSETQ. V shed 0 bases and J shed 1 base, with 10 bases lying between them. CDR3 protein: CASSLATTPQETQYF. CDR3 nucleotide sequence: TGCGCCAGCAGCTTGGCGACAACTCCCCAAGAGACCCAGTACTTC.

This chain links TRBV5-1 with TRBJ2-5, with D unclear. Germline values: CDR1 SGHRS, CDR2 YFSETQ. V lost 4 bases to trimming and J lost 2 bases, with 3 bases between them. This CDR3 region has 11 residues. The CDR3 coding sequence is TGCGCCAGCAGCGAGCAAGAGACCCAGTACTTC. Encoded protein: CASSEQETQYF.

The chain employs TRBV19 and TRBJ2-1, with D possibly matching TRBD1 (5 bases). The germline V gene has CDR1 LNHDA and CDR2 SQIVND (reference sequence). Trimming removed 7 bases from V and 6 bases from J, with 10 bases in between. The CDR3 has 12 amino acids. In nucleotides, the CDR3 is TGTGCCAGTAACCCGACAGCCAATGAGCAGTTCTTC. Its translation is CASNPTANEQFF.

Comments on this clone: One junction end disagrees with the germline gene, perhaps due to a read error. The chain links TRBV29-1 to TRBJ1-5; 7 bases align to TRBD1. The CDR3 extends over 13 amino acids. The germline gives CDR1 SQVTM, CDR2 ANQGSEA. The CDR3 DNA sequence: TGCAGCGTTAAAACAGGGGCCAATCGGCCCCAGCATTTT. Its translation: CSVKTGANRPQHF.

The rearrangement joins TRBV9 to TRBJ2-7; D unclear. Per germline, CDR1 SGDLS and CDR2 YYNGEE. The V end lost 0 bases, the J end lost 0 bases, and 10 bases lay between the germline ends. The CDR3 loop spans 15 amino acids. CDR3 in DNA: TGTGCCAGCAGCGTAGAAGCGACGAGCTCCTACGAGCAGTACTTC. Translating gives CASSVEATSSYEQYF. Filled out from reference TRBV9 and TRBJ2-7, the complete variable domain reads DSGVTQTPKHLITATGQRVTLRCSPRSGDLSVYWYQQSLDQGLQFLIQYYNGEERAKGNILERFSAQQFPDLHSELNLSSLELGDSALYFCASSVEATSSYEQYFGPGTRLTVT.

This clone was seen a few times. This rearrangement joins TRBV2 to TRBJ2-2; 9 bases are shared with TRBD1. V lost 7 bases and J lost 5; bases outside the gene matches: 8. This CDR3 has 15 residues. Germline CDR1 is SNHLY and CDR2 is FYNNEI. The CDR3 is CASKLTGTGTGELFF. The DNA for the CDR3 is TGTGCCAGCAAATTGACCGGGACAGGGACCGGGGAGCTGTTTTTT.

V usage is TRBV29-1 and J usage is TRBJ2-1; 7 bases align to TRBD2. The length of the CDR3 is 12 residues. V was clipped by 7 bases and J by 9 bases; unmatched bases: 9. Germline V gives CDR1 SQVTM, CDR2 ANQGSEA. The CDR3 DNA reads as TGCAGCGGCCTCCTTTTAGCGGGTGAGCAGTTCTTC. Its translation: CSGLLLAGEQFF.

This clone was seen only a few times. Here the CDR3 reads CASSRLKGGINEQYV. CDR3 DNA sequence: TGTGCCAGCAGCCGCCTGAAGGGAGGGATCAACGAGCAGTACGTC. The V and J genes are TRBV11-2 and TRBJ2-7; TRBD2 matches at 7 bases. Germline loops: CDR1 SGHAT, CDR2 FQNNGV. V dropped 5 bases and J dropped 5; count of bases not matched to a gene: 12. This CDR3 contains 15 residues.

The chain recombines TRBV7-3 with TRBJ2-3; 7 bases fit TRBD1. The CDR3 length is 17 residues. From germline, CDR1 is SGHTA and CDR2 FQGTGA. Trimming at V came to 1 base and at J to 2 bases, leaving 9 bases not matched to a gene. The CDR3 is CASSLNPRGSHTDTQYF. In DNA form, the CDR3 reads TGTGCCAGCAGCTTAAACCCCAGGGGGTCCCACACAGATACGCAGTATTTT.

In its sample, this clone was seen a few times. The chain is built from TRBV19 and TRBJ2-1, with unresolved D. The germline V gene encodes CDR1 LNHDA and CDR2 SQIVND (reference sequence). Trimming took 3 bases from V and 8 from J, leaving 8 bases between them. This CDR3 region has 12 residues. CDR3 in DNA: TGTGCCAGTAGTATCACCCGCGATGAGCAGTTCTTC. Its translation: CASSITRDEQFF.